This T cell receptor beta chain is drawn from a study of human T cells and chemical hapten exposure. Described time point: pre-sensitization, week 0. The treatment was: therapeutic diphenylcyclopropenone sensitization with weekly scalp DPC. Study-wide results and caveats: Expanded TCRs were compared with controls, and the expanded TCRs formed significantly more large CDR3 similarity clusters.

This clonotype was recorded many times. Its antigen is undetermined. TCRdb used MiXCR to reprocess the RACE reads, holding one entry per CDR3 protein. The sample has under 50,000 distinct CDR3 sequences, 7.5% to 9% seen once. The starting material was whole blood, obtained in connection with sensitization to the hapten diphenylcyclopropenone (DPC). This TCR derives from a woman aged 45-65 years with alopecia areata. Some clones in this sample may be carry-over from other donors' samples.

CDR3 sequence (DNA): TGTGCCAGCAGCTTCCGACAGAGAGATGAAAAACTGTTTTTT. Amino acid sequence: CASSFRQRDEKLFF. The gene calls are TRBV11-2 and TRBJ1-4; TRBD1 is a possible D gene (5 bases). Trimming left V 3 bases short and J 6 bases short, with 11 bases between. Germline V gene sequence: CDR1 SGHAT, CDR2 FQNNGV. The CDR3 has 14 residues. Variable domain in full (rest from reference TRBV11-2 and TRBJ1-4): EAGVAQSPRYKIIEKRQSVAFWCNPISGHATLYWYQQILGQGPKLLIQFQNNGVVDDSQLPKDRFSAERLKGVDSTLKIQPAKLEDSAVYLCASSFRQRDEKLFFGSGTQLSVL.